This T cell receptor beta chain is drawn from a study of blood T cell repertoires in COVID-19. Residents of about two dozen US areas, aged roughly 18 to 89 years, made up the participants. Original processing notes: Quantification of nucleated cells was approximated via reference gene primer amplification. Data came from immunoSEQ multiplex PCR; TCRdb stores just in-frame clones and leaves some out. V and J calls and clone size are as listed in that table; D and trimming were resolved from the DNA. Among roughly 250,000 clones listed, 75% to 90% were seen once. Sequenced material: PBMCs or T cells enriched from blood (not recorded which). The TCR sequence derives from a woman aged 30 to 39 with acute COVID-19.

CDR3 residues: CASSLGRNNEAFF. The CDR3 bases are TGTGCCAGCAGCCTGGGCCGGAATAATGAAGCTTTCTTT. The rearrangement uses TRBV11-2 and TRBJ1-1, with no clear D. The CDR3 has 13 residues. Germline V gives CDR1 SGHAT, CDR2 FQNNGV. V lost 5 bases to trimming and J lost 7 bases, with 14 bases between them.